This entry lists 4 T cell receptor beta chains sequenced from one sample in a study of T cell responses to AZD1222 COVID-19 vaccine. Assay: immunoSEQ multiplex PCR; the TCRdb copy retains only in-frame clones and omits some. This repertoire shows approximately 99,000 clones, 86% found once; its top ten account for approximately 3%. The starting material was peripheral blood, obtained on day 0 of AZD1222 vaccination. The receptor set was obtained from an adult in good health.

This clone has a handful of counts. The chain uses TRBV2 and TRBJ1-5, with unresolved D. The ends were cut back, 3 bases at V and 0 bases at J, with 9 bases in the middle. Looked up from germline, CDR1 is SNHLY and CDR2 is FYNNEI. The CDR3 covers 15 residues. For the CDR3, the DNA is TGTGCCAGCAGTGAGACGGACCATAGCAATCAGCCCCAGCATTTT. Translating it yields CASSETDHSNQPQHF.

The DNA for the CDR3 is TGTGCCACCGGACGGGGCACTGAAGCTTTCTTT. Translation gives CATGRGTEAFF. The genes are TRBV12-3 or TRBV12-4 and TRBJ1-1, with unresolved D. The V gene lost 10 bases and the J gene lost 4 bases, with 10 bases spanning the gap. This CDR3 has 11 residues.

The chain joins TRBV18 to TRBJ2-1; D may be TRBD1 (7 bases). The length of the CDR3 is 15 residues. Germline V CDR1 and CDR2: KGHSH, LQKENI. V was clipped by 3 bases and J by 4 bases, with 13 bases between them. CDR3 sequence reads: CASSPQGGQYNEQFF. The CDR3 DNA reads as TGTGCCAGCTCACCGCAGGGGGGACAGTACAATGAGCAGTTCTTC.

V gene TRBV18 combines with J gene TRBJ1-1; D call uncertain. This CDR3 is 13 amino acids long. The V and J ends lost 3 bases and 4 bases respectively, with 9 bases between them. Germline V CDR1 and CDR2: KGHSH, LQKENI. The CDR3 region is CASSPVGGTEAFF. CDR3 coding DNA: TGTGCCAGCTCACCTGTAGGAGGCACTGAAGCTTTCTTT.